This T cell receptor beta chain was sequenced during a study of spatial heterogeneity in lung cancer (dated by TCRdb to the late 2010s). Concerning the study at large: Samples were obtained from around 72 patients with early-stage, untreated non-small cell lung cancer from the lung TRACERx cohort. Beta-chain transcripts were consistently detected in greater numbers than alpha-chain transcripts, which likely reflected higher beta-chain transcript abundance. Both alpha and beta chains were TCR-sequenced in hundreds of tumor regions, under 70 matched nontumor lung samples and around 50 PBMC samples obtained at surgery. In the raw uncorrected reads, each unique combination of TCR and UMI appeared more than ten times on average. The study linked features of the TCR repertoire to counts of nonsynonymous mutations, which were determined by whole-exome sequencing of tumor tissue. Follow-up PBMC samples were sequenced whenever available, and the median time to follow-up was 2 to 3 years after resection. The study quantitatively compared TCR alpha and beta repertoires across multiple tumor regions, matched nontumor lung and blood in non-small cell lung cancer.

Results and caveats for the whole study, not just this receptor: Comparisons of baseline and follow-up blood repertoires included only 14 patients. Confirming at a functional level the hypothesis that regional TCRs recognize regional mutations was considered to require additional single-cell paired TCR alpha and beta sequencing. Ubiquitous expanded tumor TCRs were found in blood more often at tumor resection than at routine follow-up.

According to the germline V gene, CDR1 reads SNHLY and CDR2 reads FYNNEI. V and J are truncated by 4 bases and 2 bases respectively, leaving an intervening sequence of 11 bases. The CDR3 runs 15 amino acids, cysteine and phenylalanine included. Here the CDR3 DNA is all that survives: 45 bases in frame from base 1. Preparation of the library involved 5' RACE. Instrument used: NextSeq 500. To allow correction of PCR and sequencing errors, the TCR library protocol tagged every TCR cDNA molecule with a unique molecular identifier. As for how the authors treated the data: TCR identification, UMI-based error correction and CDR3 extraction were performed with Decombinator tools. Expanded TCRs were defined as those above a frequency of 2 per 1,000, corresponding to the top 1% of the tumor frequency distribution. Each repertoire was subsampled 100 times to 5,000 TCRs, after which Renyi diversity was computed with the R vegan package. To build CDR3 similarity networks, amino acid triplet string-kernel similarity was used, and CDR3s were connected when their pairwise similarity was above 0.82. TCRdb itself trimmed the public reads at Q25 with fastp, ran MiXCR and retained productive beta chains. Entries that share a CDR3 protein sequence are merged under the most common genes and DNA. TCRdb's processing, not the authors' own work, is the source of the V and J calls. The sample table shows 30,000 to 35,000 distinct CDR3 sequences, and under 11% are seen once. The ten largest make up about 30% of the sample.

In regard to this clonotype: It lacks a known antigen. No qualities accompany the bases; no much larger clone lies one base away.

The sample's time point label, in plain terms: blood at routine non-recurrence follow-up after resection. Without any cell sorting, TCR sequencing was performed on whole RNA extracted either from tumor and nontumor lung tissue or from cryopreserved PBMC samples. Only patients for whom sufficient RNA was available from at least two tumor regions were selected for TCR sequencing. The V and J segments used are TRBV2 and TRBJ2-2, with the D call tentatively TRBD1 or TRBD2, each fitting 5 bases. The sequence was collected from a female donor with early-stage non-small cell lung cancer. The sample here was PBMCs, taken at follow-up. Read as DNA, the sequence is TGTGCCAGCAGTGGGGACGGGCCAAACACCGGGGAGCTGTTTTTT. This yields the protein CASSGDGPNTGELFF.